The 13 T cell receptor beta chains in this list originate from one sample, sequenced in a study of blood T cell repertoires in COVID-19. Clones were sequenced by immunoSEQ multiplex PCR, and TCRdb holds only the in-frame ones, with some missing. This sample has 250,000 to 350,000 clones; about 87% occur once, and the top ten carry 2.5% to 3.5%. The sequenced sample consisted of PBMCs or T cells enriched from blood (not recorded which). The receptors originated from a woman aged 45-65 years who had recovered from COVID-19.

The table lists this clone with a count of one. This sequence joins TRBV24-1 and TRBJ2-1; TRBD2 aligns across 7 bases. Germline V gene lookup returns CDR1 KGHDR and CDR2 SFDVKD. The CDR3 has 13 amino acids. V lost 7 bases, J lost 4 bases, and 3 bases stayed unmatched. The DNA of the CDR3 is TGTGCCACCAGCATAGCGGGTTACAATGAGCAGTTCTTC. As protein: CATSIAGYNEQFF.

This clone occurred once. CDR3 protein: CASSQGITGGQETQYF. CDR3 DNA: TGCGCCAGCAGCCAAGGGATAACAGGGGGCCAAGAGACCCAGTACTTC. The chain recombines TRBV4-3 with TRBJ2-5, with 8 bases aligning to TRBD1. The length of the CDR3 is 16 residues. Germline V gene lookup returns CDR1 LGHNA and CDR2 YSLEER. V lost 1 base to trimming and J lost 1 base; unmatched junction nucleotides: 5.

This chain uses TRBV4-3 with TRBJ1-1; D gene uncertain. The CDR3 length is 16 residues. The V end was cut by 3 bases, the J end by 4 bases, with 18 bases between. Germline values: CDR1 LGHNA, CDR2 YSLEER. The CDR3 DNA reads TGCGCCAGCAGCCAGATGCCCGGGAGCAGGATCACTGAAGCTTTCTTT. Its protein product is CASSQMPGSRITEAFF.

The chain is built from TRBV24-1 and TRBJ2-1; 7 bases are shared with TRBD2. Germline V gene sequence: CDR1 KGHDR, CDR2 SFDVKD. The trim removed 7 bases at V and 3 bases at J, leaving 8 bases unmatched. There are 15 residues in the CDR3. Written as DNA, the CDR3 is TGTGCCACCAGCGATACTACTAGCGTCTACAATGAGCAGTTCTTC. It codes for CATSDTTSVYNEQFF.

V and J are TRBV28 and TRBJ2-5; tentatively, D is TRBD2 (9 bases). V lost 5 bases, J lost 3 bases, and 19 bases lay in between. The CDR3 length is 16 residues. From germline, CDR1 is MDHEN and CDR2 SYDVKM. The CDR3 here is CASSKGQGLAEETQYF. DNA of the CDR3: TGTGCCAGCAGTAAAGGACAGGGACTAGCTGAAGAGACCCAGTACTTC.

In DNA, the CDR3 is TGTGCCAGCAGCTTCCTGACAGGGTCTCCTGGCTACACCTTC. It yields the protein CASSFLTGSPGYTF. The J gene is TRBJ1-2, the V gene TRBV7-2; 7 positions agree with TRBD1. This CDR3 region has 14 residues. From germline, CDR1 is SGHTA and CDR2 FQGNSA. J gave up 7 bases and V 3 bases, and 8 bases lay outside the gene matches.

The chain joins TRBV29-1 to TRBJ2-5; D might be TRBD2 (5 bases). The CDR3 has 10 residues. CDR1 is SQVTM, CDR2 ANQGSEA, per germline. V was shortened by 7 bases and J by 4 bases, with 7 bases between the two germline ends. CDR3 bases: TGCAGCGGCGAGGGAGAGACCCAGTACTTC. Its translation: CSGEGETQYF.

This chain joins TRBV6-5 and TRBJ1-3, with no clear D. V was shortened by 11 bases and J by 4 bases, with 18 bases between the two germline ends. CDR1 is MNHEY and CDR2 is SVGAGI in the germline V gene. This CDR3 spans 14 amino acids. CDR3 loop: CAVRLGVRGNTIYF. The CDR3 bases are TGTGCCGTTCGCCTGGGAGTGAGAGGAAACACCATATATTTT.

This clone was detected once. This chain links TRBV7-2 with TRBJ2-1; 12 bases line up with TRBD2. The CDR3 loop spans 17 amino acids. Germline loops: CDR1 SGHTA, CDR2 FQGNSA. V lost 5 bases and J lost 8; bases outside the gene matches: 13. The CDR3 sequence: CASSPPTWLAGGDEQFF. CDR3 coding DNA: TGTGCCAGCAGCCCACCCACGTGGCTAGCGGGAGGGGATGAGCAGTTCTTC.

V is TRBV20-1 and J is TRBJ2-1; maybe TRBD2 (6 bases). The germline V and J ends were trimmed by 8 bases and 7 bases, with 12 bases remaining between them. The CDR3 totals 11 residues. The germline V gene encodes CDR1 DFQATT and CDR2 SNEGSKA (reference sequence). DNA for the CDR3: TGCAGTACGAACCGGGGGAATGAGCAGTTCTTC. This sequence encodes CSTNRGNEQFF.

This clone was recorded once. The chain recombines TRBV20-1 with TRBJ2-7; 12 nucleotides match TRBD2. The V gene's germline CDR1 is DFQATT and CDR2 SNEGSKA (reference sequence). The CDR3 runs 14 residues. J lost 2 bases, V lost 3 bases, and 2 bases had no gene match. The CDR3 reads CSASLAGGPYEQYF. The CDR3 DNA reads TGCAGTGCTAGTCTAGCGGGAGGGCCCTACGAGCAGTACTTC.

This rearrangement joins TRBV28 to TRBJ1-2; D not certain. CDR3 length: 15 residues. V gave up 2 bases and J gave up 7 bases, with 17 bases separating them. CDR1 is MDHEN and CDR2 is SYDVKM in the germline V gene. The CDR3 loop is CASSLGGIAGRGYTF. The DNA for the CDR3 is TGTGCCAGCAGTTTAGGCGGGATCGCTGGTCGTGGCTACACCTTC.

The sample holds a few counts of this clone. In DNA, the CDR3 is TGTGCCAGCAGCTTAATTCGCGCGCCGGAGGACGCAACTAATGAAAAACTGTTTTTT. This translates into CASSLIRAPEDATNEKLFF. The rearrangement joins TRBV7-9 to TRBJ1-4, with D hard to call. V was shortened by 2 bases and J by 0 bases, with 19 bases between the two germline ends. CDR1 and CDR2 from the germline V gene are SEHNR and FQNEAQ (reference sequence). CDR3 length: 19 amino acids. The full variable domain, its missing parts supplied by reference TRBV7-9 and TRBJ1-4, is DTGVSQNPRHKITKRGQNVTFRCDPISEHNRLYWYRQTLGQGPEFLTYFQNEAQLEKSRLLSDRFSAERPKGSFSTLEIQRTEQGDSAMYLCASSLIRAPEDATNEKLFFGSGTQLSVL.